What follows is one T cell receptor beta chain and its context. Single TCR cDNA molecules each had their own unique molecular identifier. Using its own MiXCR run on the 5' RACE reads, TCRdb lists one record per CDR3 protein. The sample contains roughly 36,000 distinct CDR3 sequences, roughly 5.8% of which appear only once. Indicated time point: sample taken at primary tumor resection. Whole RNA came from tumor, nontumor lung or frozen PBMC and was sequenced without being sorted. The 60 to 90 donors had untreated early-stage non-small cell lung cancer. This entry comes from a study of spatial heterogeneity in lung cancer. Study-level information: A consistent excess of beta-chain over alpha-chain sequences was detected. Averaged across combinations, each unique TCR and UMI pairing appeared more than ten times in raw reads, which were uncorrected.

This sample comprised PBMCs, obtained at surgery. The receptor comes from a male donor with early-stage non-small cell lung cancer.

The CDR3 reads CASSQVGGELFF. CDR3 bases: TGCGCCAGCAGCCAAGTAGGCGGGGAGCTGTTTTTT. The chain joins TRBV4-1 to TRBJ2-2; D is ambiguous. In germline, CDR1 is MGHRA, CDR2 YSYEKL. The CDR3 is 12 amino acids. Trimming took 1 base from V and 7 from J, leaving 4 bases between them.